The 17 T cell receptor beta chains presented below share a single source sample, sequenced in a study of cytomegalovirus exposure and HLA in healthy donors. Amplification used 60 Vbeta primers and 13 Jbeta primers. Data came from immunoSEQ multiplex PCR; TCRdb stores just in-frame clones and leaves some out. The sample carries around 150,000 clones, about 78% recorded once. The source material was PBMCs. The source is a male donor in good health and CMV-seronegative.

The chain is built from TRBV18 and TRBJ2-3; 10 nucleotides align to TRBD2. Germline-derived CDR1 and CDR2 are KGHSH and LQKENI. V was pared by 4 bases and J by 3 bases, with 4 bases of the junction left unmatched. This CDR3 is built from 15 residues. The DNA for the CDR3 is TGTGCCAGCTCACAGTCTAGCGGGAGAACAGATACGCAGTATTTT. This encodes CASSQSSGRTDTQYF.

As for this clone: This sample also contains other DNA sequences that code for the same CDR3. V and J are TRBV5-1 and TRBJ1-1; 7 nucleotides agree with TRBD1. Germline V lookup: CDR1 SGHRS, CDR2 YFSETQ. Germline trimming cut 4 bases from V and 3 bases from J; bases unmatched to any gene: 3. The CDR3 is 13 amino acids. CDR3 DNA: TGCGCCAGCAGCAGACAGGGTGACACTGAAGCTTTCTTT. Translation: CASSRQGDTEAFF.

The chain couples TRBV19 to TRBJ2-5; the match to TRBD1 covers 9 bases. Losses at the gene ends were 6 bases for V and 6 bases for J; bases not matched to a gene: 5. The V gene's germline CDR1 is LNHDA and CDR2 SQIVND (reference sequence). This CDR3 has 13 residues. The CDR3 region is CASRGTGKKTQYF. The CDR3 bases are TGTGCCAGTAGAGGGACAGGGAAAAAGACCCAGTACTTC.

This chain joins TRBV7-9 and TRBJ2-1; D is unresolved. V was clipped by 6 bases and J by 4 bases, with 16 bases between them. Per germline, CDR1 SEHNR and CDR2 FQNEAQ (reference sequence). This CDR3 spans 15 amino acids. CDR3 DNA: TGTGCCAGCAGTCGGTCGGCGGTCCAGTACAATGAGCAGTTCTTC. It yields the protein CASSRSAVQYNEQFF.

The CDR3 sequence: CASSLYNQPQHF. The CDR3 DNA sequence: TGTGCCAGCAGCCTCTACAATCAGCCCCAGCATTTT. The chain employs TRBV5-8 and TRBJ1-5; D is ambiguous. This CDR3 has 12 amino acids. The V and J ends lost 4 bases and 3 bases respectively, with 5 bases between them. Looked up from germline, CDR1 is SGHTS and CDR2 is YDEGEE.

V usage is TRBV7-2 and J usage is TRBJ1-3; D possibly corresponds to TRBD1 (6 bases). This CDR3 is built from 15 residues. CDR1 and CDR2 from the germline V gene are SGHTA and FQGNSA. V was clipped by 4 bases and J by 0 bases, with 10 bases between them. The CDR3 here is CASSSAGVSGNTIYF. In nucleotides, the CDR3 is TGTGCCAGCAGCTCTGCAGGGGTCTCTGGAAACACCATATATTTT.

The chain has TRBV9 and TRBJ2-7, with 8 bases lining up with TRBD1. CDR3 length equals 15 residues. Looked up from germline, CDR1 is SGDLS and CDR2 is YYNGEE. J was trimmed by 2 bases and V by 2 bases; bases with no gene match: 6. The CDR3 region has the DNA TGTGCCAGCAGCGTTGAGACAGGGGACACCTACGAGCAGTACTTC. Its translation is CASSVETGDTYEQYF.

This clone showed up just a few times. Additional DNA sequences in this sample encode the identical CDR3. V and J are TRBV7-9 and TRBJ2-1; possibly TRBD1 for D (6 bases). There are 12 residues in the CDR3. Per the germline V gene, CDR1 is SEHNR and CDR2 is FQNEAQ (reference sequence). V dropped 6 bases and J dropped 7 bases, with 10 bases sitting between them. CDR3 residues: CASRRTGNEQFF. The CDR3 DNA reads as TGTGCCAGCAGGAGAACAGGGAATGAGCAGTTCTTC.

The chain links TRBV19 to TRBJ1-1, with 9 bases identical to TRBD1. CDR1 and CDR2 from the germline V gene are LNHDA and SQIVND (reference sequence). The V segment lost 2 bases and the J segment 5 bases; nucleotides outside the gene matches: 9. The CDR3 is 16 residues long. The CDR3 region is CASSIPGQGFTTEAFF. CDR3 in DNA: TGTGCCAGTAGTATACCGGGACAGGGTTTTACTACTGAAGCTTTCTTT.

About this clone itself: One junction end disagrees with the germline gene, perhaps due to a read error. The chain has TRBV9 and TRBJ1-3; TRBD1 might be the D (5 bases). The CDR3 has 17 amino acids. Per germline, CDR1 SGDLS and CDR2 YYNGEE. CDR3 in amino acids: CASSTRGGIWSENTIYF. For the CDR3, the DNA is TGTGCCAGCAGCACCCGCGGGGGGATTTGGTCTGAAAACACCATATATTTT.

This chain joins TRBV11-1 and TRBJ2-7, with D possibly being TRBD1 (6 bases). Per germline, CDR1 SGHAT and CDR2 FQDESV (reference sequence). The CDR3 has 15 amino acids. V lost 6 bases, J lost 0 bases, and 15 bases lay in between. DNA of the CDR3: TGTGCCAGCAGAAGACAGGACCTACCCTCCTACGAGCAGTACTTC. Translated, it gives CASRRQDLPSYEQYF.

The rearrangement links TRBV5-1 to TRBJ1-2, with 8 bases aligning to TRBD1. CDR1 is SGHRS and CDR2 is YFSETQ in the germline V gene. CDR3 size: 17 residues. V trimming: 2 bases; J trimming: 5 bases; junction bases outside the gene matches: 14. The CDR3 loop is CASSLGDRSPTTYGYTF. The CDR3 coding sequence is TGCGCCAGCAGCTTAGGGGACAGGTCCCCCACAACATATGGCTACACCTTC. Filled out from reference TRBV5-1 and TRBJ1-2, the complete variable domain reads KAGVTQTPRYLIKTRGQQVTLSCSPISGHRSVSWYQQTPGQGLQFLFEYFSETQRNKGNFPGRFSGRQFSNSRSEMNVSTLELGDSALYLCASSLGDRSPTTYGYTFGSGTRLTVV.

The genes are TRBV5-1 and TRBJ2-7, with TRBD2 identical over 8 bases. The V gene end was trimmed by 3 bases and the J gene end by 7 bases; junction bases not matched to a gene: 3. The CDR3 contains 12 residues. Germline lookup yields CDR1 SGHRS and CDR2 YFSETQ. The CDR3, as DNA: TGCGCCAGCAGCTCCCGGGGGGGAGAGCAGTACTTC. Protein: CASSSRGGEQYF. The full variable domain, in which reference TRBV5-1 and TRBJ2-7 provide the parts outside the CDR3, is KAGVTQTPRYLIKTRGQQVTLSCSPISGHRSVSWYQQTPGQGLQFLFEYFSETQRNKGNFPGRFSGRQFSNSRSEMNVSTLELGDSALYLCASSSRGGEQYFGPGTRLTVT.

CDR3 amino acids: CASSLKKGQNNEQYF. The CDR3 DNA reads TGTGCCAGCAGCCTAAAAAAGGGACAGAATAACGAGCAGTACTTC. This chain connects TRBV7-8 to TRBJ2-7; 7 bases align to TRBD1. Unmatched junction bases numbered 12, after V lost 5 bases and J lost 5 bases. CDR3 length: 15 amino acids. The germline V gene encodes CDR1 SGHVS and CDR2 FQNEAQ.

The CDR3: CSEGVADTQYF. The CDR3 DNA sequence: TGCAGTGAGGGGGTTGCAGATACGCAGTATTTT. The chain combines TRBV20-1 with TRBJ2-3, with D possibly being TRBD1 (6 bases). Per the germline V gene, CDR1 is DFQATT and CDR2 is SNEGSKA (reference sequence). This CDR3 is built from 11 residues. Deletions cut 7 bases from V and 4 bases from J, with 9 bases between.

This clone was detected once. The chain carries TRBV6-5 and TRBJ1-2, with 7 bases lining up with TRBD1. The CDR3 is 15 residues long. The V segment lost 6 bases and the J segment 3 bases; nucleotides outside the gene matches: 10. The germline V gene encodes CDR1 MNHEY and CDR2 SVGAGI. In DNA form, the CDR3 reads TGTGCCAGCAGATCCACTACAGGGGAGTACTATGGCTACACCTTC. This codes for CASRSTTGEYYGYTF.

In DNA form, the CDR3 reads TGTGCCAGCAGCTTAAGTGGGGGGGACAATGAGCAGTTCTTC. Encoded protein: CASSLSGGDNEQFF. This rearrangement joins TRBV7-9 to TRBJ2-1; the match to TRBD2 covers 7 bases. The CDR3 consists of 14 residues. The V segment lost 2 bases and the J segment 5 bases; nucleotides outside the gene matches: 3. Looked up from germline, CDR1 is SEHNR and CDR2 is FQNEAQ (reference sequence). Supplemented by reference TRBV7-9 and TRBJ2-1, the full variable domain reads DTGVSQNPRHKITKRGQNVTFRCDPISEHNRLYWYRQTLGQGPEFLTYFQNEAQLEKSRLLSDRFSAERPKGSFSTLEIQRTEQGDSAMYLCASSLSGGDNEQFFGPGTRLTVL.